The 3 T cell receptor beta chains listed next were all sequenced from one sample in a study of blood T cell repertoires in COVID-19. Only in-frame clones appear in the TCRdb table, and some are missing; sequencing was by immunoSEQ multiplex PCR. The sample holds a few hundred thousand clones, about 83% seen once. Material: peripheral blood. Every receptor here comes from a woman aged 30 to 39 with COVID-19, enrolled during active disease.

The genes are TRBV5-1 and TRBJ2-7, with 7 bases lining up with TRBD1. Unmatched junction bases numbered 5, after V lost 0 bases and J lost 2 bases. Germline V gives CDR1 SGHRS, CDR2 YFSETQ. The CDR3 runs to 15 residues. The CDR3 loop reads CASSLGGTAAYEQYF. The CDR3 region has the DNA TGCGCCAGCAGCTTGGGAGGGACAGCCGCCTACGAGCAGTACTTC. Full variable domain (missing parts from reference TRBV5-1 and TRBJ2-7): KAGVTQTPRYLIKTRGQQVTLSCSPISGHRSVSWYQQTPGQGLQFLFEYFSETQRNKGNFPGRFSGRQFSNSRSEMNVSTLELGDSALYLCASSLGGTAAYEQYFGPGTRLTVT.

V and J are TRBV27 and TRBJ1-5, with 8 bases fitting TRBD1. V was pared by 5 bases and J by 3 bases, with 3 bases of the junction left unmatched. The CDR3 is made up of 14 amino acids. Germline CDR1 and CDR2: MNHEY and SMNVEV (reference sequence). CDR3 nucleotide sequence: TGTGCCAGCAGTAGGGGACAGGTCAATCAGCCCCAGCATTTT. It specifies CASSRGQVNQPQHF.

This sequence joins TRBV6-1 and TRBJ1-1, with TRBD1 as a possible D gene (5 bases). Trimming stripped 2 bases from V and 0 bases from J, with 13 bases between. Germline V gives CDR1 MNHNS, CDR2 SASEGT. This CDR3 is built from 16 residues. This CDR3 is CASSEYQGALNTEAFF. In DNA, the CDR3 is TGTGCCAGCAGTGAATATCAAGGGGCCTTGAACACTGAAGCTTTCTTT.